These 8 T cell receptor beta chains share one sample of origin, sequenced in a study of CD8+ T cells in alopecia areata. cDNA prepared by RNA extraction and subsequent reverse transcription served as the template for sequencing. Method: immunoSEQ multiplex PCR; TCRdb's copy keeps in-frame clones and lacks some. The sample carries more than 95,000 clones, about two fifths recorded once. Sequenced sample: CD4+ T cells sorted from blood. All receptors derive from a human donor with alopecia areata.

The rearrangement uses TRBV15 and TRBJ2-7; 8 positions match TRBD2. The CDR3 is 17 amino acids. Germline CDR1 is LNHNV and CDR2 is YYDKDF (reference sequence). J was trimmed by 0 bases and V by 0 bases; bases with no gene match: 7. The CDR3 is CATSRDAIAGLSYEQYF. In DNA, the CDR3 is TGTGCCACCAGCAGAGATGCGATAGCGGGACTCTCCTACGAGCAGTACTTC.

The V and J genes are TRBV5-1 and TRBJ2-7; 7 nucleotides agree with TRBD2. Germline CDR1 reads SGHRS; CDR2 reads YFSETQ. The CDR3 runs 16 residues. V trimming: 0 bases; J trimming: 3 bases; junction bases outside the gene matches: 9. The CDR3 DNA reads TGCGCCAGCAGCTTGGTTGCGGGAGATGGGCGCTACGAGCAGTACTTC. Translating gives CASSLVAGDGRYEQYF. Supplemented by reference TRBV5-1 and TRBJ2-7, the full variable domain reads KAGVTQTPRYLIKTRGQQVTLSCSPISGHRSVSWYQQTPGQGLQFLFEYFSETQRNKGNFPGRFSGRQFSNSRSEMNVSTLELGDSALYLCASSLVAGDGRYEQYFGPGTRLTVT.

The CDR3 DNA reads TGCGCCAGCAGGACCCCCGCGGGGGGTTGGGAAGAGACCCAGTACTTC. The encoded protein is CASRTPAGGWEETQYF. J is TRBJ2-5 and V is TRBV5-1; 8 bases are a match to TRBD2. The V gene's germline CDR1 is SGHRS and CDR2 YFSETQ. V trimming: 5 bases; J trimming: 3 bases; junction bases outside the gene matches: 12. This CDR3 contains 16 residues.

This clone showed up just a few times. V and J are TRBV19 and TRBJ2-7; TRBD1 matches at 8 bases. Germline values: CDR1 LNHDA, CDR2 SQIVND (reference sequence). This CDR3 has 15 residues. V trimming: 6 bases; J trimming: 5 bases; junction bases outside the gene matches: 12. DNA for the CDR3: TGTGCCAGTAGCCCCAGGACAGGGAAGCGGAACGAGCAGTACTTC. This gives the protein CASSPRTGKRNEQYF.

The V call is TRBV5-1, the J call TRBJ2-1; TRBD2 agrees at 13 bases. CDR1 is SGHRS and CDR2 is YFSETQ in the germline V gene. Losses at the gene ends were 4 bases for V and 2 bases for J; bases not matched to a gene: 6. CDR3 length: 17 amino acids. CDR3 loop: CASSTGLAGLTYNEQFF. The CDR3, as DNA: TGCGCCAGCAGCACGGGACTAGCGGGGCTAACCTACAATGAGCAGTTCTTC.

A few counts support this clone. The CDR3 coding sequence is TGCGCCAGCAGCGACCTCGAGGGGTCTAATTCACCCCTCCACTTT. Its protein product is CASSDLEGSNSPLHF. The chain recombines TRBV5-1 with TRBJ1-6; D is possibly TRBD1 (5 bases). The V end lost 4 bases, the J end lost 6 bases, and 14 bases lay between the germline ends. Germline V gene data show CDR1 as SGHRS and CDR2 as YFSETQ. CDR3 length: 15 residues. Looking up the rest from reference TRBV5-1 and TRBJ1-6 gives the full variable domain: KAGVTQTPRYLIKTRGQQVTLSCSPISGHRSVSWYQQTPGQGLQFLFEYFSETQRNKGNFPGRFSGRQFSNSRSEMNVSTLELGDSALYLCASSDLEGSNSPLHFGNGTRLTVT.

This clone has more than one count but fewer than ten. V gene TRBV9 combines with J gene TRBJ2-7; D might be TRBD1 (5 bases). This CDR3 comprises 15 residues. Trimming took off 0 bases at V and 4 bases at J, with 14 bases between the two ends. Germline V CDR1 and CDR2: SGDLS, YYNGEE. The CDR3 loop is CASSVDLRRGYEQYF. The CDR3 DNA is TGTGCCAGCAGCGTAGACCTCCGAAGGGGTTACGAGCAGTACTTC.

In its sample, this clone was seen a few times. This sequence joins TRBV29-1 and TRBJ1-1; 9 bases align to TRBD1. The V gene end was trimmed by 4 bases and the J gene end by 1 base; junction bases not matched to a gene: 1. Germline V lookup: CDR1 SQVTM, CDR2 ANQGSEA. The CDR3 has 13 residues. The CDR3 coding sequence is TGCAGCGTTGTGACAGGGGGGAACACTGAAGCTTTCTTT. Protein product: CSVVTGGNTEAFF.